This passage covers 15 T cell receptor beta chains from one sample sequenced in a study of blood T cell repertoires in COVID-19. TCRdb's copy holds only in-frame clones and misses some; the assay was immunoSEQ multiplex PCR. The sample lists approximately 410,000 clones; roughly 90% were seen once. Sample: peripheral blood. Every receptor here comes from a woman aged 25 to 39 with active or convalescent COVID-19.

The chain is built from TRBV19 and TRBJ2-7, with TRBD2 matching 10 bases. Germline-derived CDR1 and CDR2 are LNHDA and SQIVND (reference sequence). This CDR3 spans 16 amino acids. The trim removed 2 bases at V and 4 bases at J, leaving 8 bases unmatched. CDR3 sequence: CASSISLAGEGYEQYF. The CDR3 nucleotides read TGTGCCAGTAGTATATCTCTAGCGGGAGAGGGGTACGAGCAGTACTTC.

This chain connects TRBV7-2 to TRBJ2-7; TRBD1 aligns across 8 bases. Trimming took 2 bases from V and 2 from J; bases not matched to a gene: 14. Germline CDR1 reads SGHTA; CDR2 reads FQGNSA. The CDR3 is made up of 18 amino acids. The CDR3 sequence: CASSLRLPRQGPTYEQYF. The CDR3 DNA sequence: TGTGCCAGCAGCTTACGATTACCGCGACAGGGGCCCACCTACGAGCAGTACTTC.

The chain combines TRBV3-1 (or the pseudogene TRBV3-2) with TRBJ2-7; tentative D call: TRBD2 (5 bases). The CDR3 has 19 residues. The V gene's germline CDR1 is LGHDT and CDR2 YNNKEL (reference sequence). V was cut by 2 bases and J by 2 bases, with 25 bases left in between. CDR3 residues: CASSQPPPRALSGAYEQYF. The DNA for the CDR3 is TGTGCCAGCAGCCAACCCCCACCCCGAGCCTTAAGCGGCGCCTACGAGCAGTACTTC.

In regard to this clone: The same CDR3 also results from other DNA sequences found in this sample. This chain uses TRBV5-1 with TRBJ2-2; 7 nucleotides line up with TRBD1. The CDR3 is made up of 16 amino acids. The junction had 3 bases not matched to a gene; V was cut back by 0 bases and J by 1 base. In germline, CDR1 is SGHRS, CDR2 YFSETQ. This CDR3 is CASSLGTGVNTGELFF. DNA for the CDR3: TGCGCCAGCAGCTTGGGTACAGGGGTGAACACCGGGGAGCTGTTTTTT.

This chain connects TRBV2 to TRBJ1-6, with 7 bases matching TRBD1. The germline gives CDR1 SNHLY, CDR2 FYNNEI. V lost 4 bases to trimming and J lost 7 bases; unmatched junction nucleotides: 7. CDR3 size: 15 residues. This CDR3 is CASSGQGLGNSPLHF. CDR3 nucleotide sequence: TGTGCCAGCAGTGGACAGGGCTTGGGCAATTCACCCCTCCACTTT.

Only one count was recorded for this clone. This chain joins TRBV5-1 and TRBJ1-4; no reliable D call. The germline V gene encodes CDR1 SGHRS and CDR2 YFSETQ. V shed 0 bases and J shed 4 bases, with 7 bases lying between them. CDR3 length: 14 residues. CDR3 loop: CASSLGEFNEKLFF. The DNA for the CDR3 is TGCGCCAGCAGCTTGGGGGAGTTTAATGAAAAACTGTTTTTT.

The CDR3 nucleotides read TGTGCCAGCAGTGAACTCGGGCGGGGTACCTACGAGCAGTACTTC. It codes for CASSELGRGTYEQYF. This chain connects TRBV6-1 to TRBJ2-7; D may be TRBD2 (6 bases). The V and J ends lost 2 bases and 2 bases respectively, with 13 bases between them. Germline CDR1 is MNHNS and CDR2 is SASEGT. The CDR3 totals 15 residues.

The V gene is TRBV3-1 (or the pseudogene TRBV3-2), the J gene TRBJ1-1, with 7 nucleotides matching TRBD1. Germline V lookup: CDR1 LGHDT, CDR2 YNNKEL (reference sequence). The CDR3 has 17 amino acids. Germline trimming cut 3 bases from V and 4 bases from J; bases unmatched to any gene: 14. The CDR3 nucleotides are TGTGCCAGCAGCCAGGTCCCGGGACAGCCACGGGGCACTGAAGCTTTCTTT. Protein product: CASSQVPGQPRGTEAFF.

Note on this clone: Other DNA sequences in this sample translate to the same CDR3. The V and J genes are TRBV27 and TRBJ2-7; weak D call: TRBD2 (6 bases). V was clipped by 0 bases and J by 7 bases, with 7 bases between them. The CDR3 runs to 12 residues. In germline, CDR1 is MNHEY, CDR2 SMNVEV (reference sequence). CDR3 residues: CASSLSGGEQYF. CDR3 in DNA: TGTGCCAGCAGTTTATCCGGGGGTGAGCAGTACTTC.

J is TRBJ2-7 and V is TRBV5-4; TRBD2 matches at 8 bases. Germline CDR1 and CDR2: SGHNT and YYREEE (reference sequence). The CDR3 sequence is 15 residues long. The V gene end was trimmed by 3 bases and the J gene end by 2 bases; junction bases not matched to a gene: 7. DNA for the CDR3: TGTGCCAGCAGCTCGGGACTAGGGGCCACCTACGAGCAGTACTTC. Translating it yields CASSSGLGATYEQYF.

This clone was seen a few times. The rearrangement links TRBV10-3 to TRBJ1-2; TRBD1 is a possible D gene (6 bases). With 3 bases removed from V and 1 base from J, the gap between germline ends came to 15 bases. Germline V gene data show CDR1 as ENHRY and CDR2 as SYGVKD. The CDR3 is made up of 16 amino acids. The CDR3 here is CAISEGGRGNNYGYTF. The CDR3 region has the DNA TGTGCCATCAGTGAAGGAGGCAGGGGCAATAACTATGGCTACACCTTC.

The rearrangement joins TRBV6-5 to TRBJ1-5; TRBD1 aligns across 7 bases. This CDR3 comprises 14 residues. Germline lookup yields CDR1 MNHEY and CDR2 SVGAGI. V was clipped by 4 bases and J by 6 bases; unmatched bases: 6. CDR3 nucleotides: TGTGCCAGCAGTTCCTACAGGGGTGGTCAGCCCCAGCATTTT. It is translated as CASSSYRGGQPQHF.

V usage is TRBV2 and J usage is TRBJ1-5; D remains ambiguous. This CDR3 is built from 16 residues. V was clipped by 3 bases and J by 0 bases, with 12 bases between them. The germline V gene has CDR1 SNHLY and CDR2 FYNNEI. DNA of the CDR3: TGTGCCAGCAGTGACCTGGGCCTGGGTAGCAATCAGCCCCAGCATTTT. This encodes CASSDLGLGSNQPQHF.

CDR3 sequence (DNA): TGTGCCAGCAGCCAGAACCGGGACAGGGGCCGGCAGCCCCAGCATTTT. It codes for CASSQNRDRGRQPQHF. The genes are TRBV3-1 (or the pseudogene TRBV3-2) and TRBJ1-5, with 10 bases lining up with TRBD1. This CDR3 region has 16 residues. Germline V gene lookup returns CDR1 LGHDT and CDR2 YNNKEL (reference sequence). V gave up 3 bases and J gave up 7 bases; unmatched junction bases: 9.

This clone was observed a handful of times. The chain links TRBV10-3 to TRBJ1-4, with D perhaps matching TRBD1 (6 bases). Trimming cost V 10 bases and J 8 bases, with 20 bases left between them. This CDR3 has 14 amino acids. Germline-derived CDR1 and CDR2 are ENHRY and SYGVKD. The CDR3 sequence is CASGRGSDSEKLFF. The CDR3 DNA reads TGTGCCAGCGGAAGGGGGTCTGACTCCGAAAAACTGTTTTTT.